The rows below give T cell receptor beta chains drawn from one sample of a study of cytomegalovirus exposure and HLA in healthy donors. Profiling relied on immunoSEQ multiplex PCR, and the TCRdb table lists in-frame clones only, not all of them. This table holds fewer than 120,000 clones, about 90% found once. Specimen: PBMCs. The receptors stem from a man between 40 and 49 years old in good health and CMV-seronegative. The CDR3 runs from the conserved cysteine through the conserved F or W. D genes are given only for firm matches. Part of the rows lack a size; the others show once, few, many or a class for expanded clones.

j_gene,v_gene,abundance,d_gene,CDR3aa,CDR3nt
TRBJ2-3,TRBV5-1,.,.,CASSFDMDTQYF,TGCGCCAGCAGCTTCGACATGGATACGCAGTATTTT
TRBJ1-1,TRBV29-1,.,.,CSAIRGDTEAFF,TGCAGCGCTATCCGGGGGGACACTGAAGCTTTCTTT
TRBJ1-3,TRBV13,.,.,CASSLSGLSSGNTIYF,TGTGCCAGCAGCTTATCGGGACTGAGCTCTGGAAACACCATATATTTT
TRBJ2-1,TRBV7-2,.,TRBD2,CASSLAVAGGYNEQFF,TGTGCCAGCAGCTTAGCGGTAGCGGGTGGCTACAATGAGCAGTTCTTC
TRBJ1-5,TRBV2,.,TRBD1,CASTYRGSNQPQHF,TGTGCCAGCACCTACAGGGGTAGCAATCAGCCCCAGCATTTT
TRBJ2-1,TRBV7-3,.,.,CASSPGHLNEQFF,TGTGCCAGCAGCCCGGGACATCTGAATGAGCAGTTCTTC
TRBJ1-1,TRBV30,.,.,CAWSPGTEAFF,TGTGCCTGGAGCCCGGGGACTGAAGCTTTCTTT
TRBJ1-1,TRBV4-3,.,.,CASSQRLGAEAFF,TGCGCCAGCAGCCAACGGCTGGGGGCAGAGGCTTTCTTT
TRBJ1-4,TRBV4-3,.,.,CASSQMPGLGEKLFF,TGCGCCAGCAGCCAGATGCCGGGACTCGGTGAAAAACTGTTTTTT
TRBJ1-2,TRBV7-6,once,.,CASSPVGASNGYTF,TGTGCCAGCAGCCCAGTCGGAGCGTCCAATGGCTACACCTTC
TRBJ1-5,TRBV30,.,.,CAWSAGIGQPQHF,TGTGCCTGGAGCGCAGGAATCGGTCAGCCCCAGCATTTT
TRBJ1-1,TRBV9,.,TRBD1,CASSQGQSTEAFF,TGTGCCAGCAGCCAGGGACAGAGCACTGAAGCTTTCTTT
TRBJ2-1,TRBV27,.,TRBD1,CASSVGTGVSLEQFF,TGTGCCAGCAGTGTGGGGACAGGGGTATCTCTTGAGCAGTTCTTC
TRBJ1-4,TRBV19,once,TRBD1,CASRQGARTNEKLFF,TGTGCCAGTAGGCAGGGGGCGCGAACTAATGAAAAACTGTTTTTT
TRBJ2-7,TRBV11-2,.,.,CASSRGAYEQYF,TGTGCCAGCTCCAGGGGGGCCTACGAGCAGTACTTC
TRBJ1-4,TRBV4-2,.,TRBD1,CASSQEGQVDEKLFF,TGTGCCAGCAGCCAAGAAGGACAGGTAGATGAAAAACTGTTTTTT
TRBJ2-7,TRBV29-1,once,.,CSVEGDSYEQYF,TGCAGCGTTGAAGGAGACTCCTACGAGCAGTACTTC
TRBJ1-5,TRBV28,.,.,CASRGGGQPQHF,TGTGCCAGCAGAGGCGGGGGGCAGCCCCAGCATTTT
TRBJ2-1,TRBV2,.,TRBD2,CASKSGGTNNEQFF,TGTGCCAGTAAGAGCGGGGGGACGAACAATGAGCAGTTCTTC
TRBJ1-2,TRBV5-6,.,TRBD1,CASSPDRGYGYTF,TGTGCCAGCAGCCCGGACAGGGGCTATGGCTACACCTTC
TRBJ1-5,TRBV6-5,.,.,CASSYGGGPQHF,TGTGCCAGCAGTTACGGTGGAGGGCCCCAGCATTTT
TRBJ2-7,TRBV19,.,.,CASSSGTNPYEQYF,TGTGCCAGTTCCTCCGGGACAAATCCCTACGAGCAGTACTTC
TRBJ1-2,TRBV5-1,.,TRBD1,CASSLFRTGSNGYTF,TGCGCCAGCAGCTTGTTTAGGACAGGGTCGAATGGCTACACCTTC
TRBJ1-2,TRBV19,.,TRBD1,CASSMKGTGPNYGYTF,TGTGCCAGTAGTATGAAGGGGACAGGGCCTAACTATGGCTACACCTTC